This T cell receptor (beta chain) was identified during a study of blood T cell repertoires in COVID-19. TCRdb's copy holds only in-frame clones and misses some; the assay was immunoSEQ multiplex PCR. The sample holds approximately 21,000 clones, about 90% seen once. CDR3 size: 15 residues. Trimming stripped 3 bases from V and 5 bases from J, with 16 bases between. The germline V gene has CDR1 SGHTA and CDR2 FQGNSA. The TCR sequence derives from a woman of 80 years or more with active COVID-19. Input material: peripheral blood. The chain carries TRBV7-2 and TRBJ1-2; no definite D call. The CDR3 protein is CASSFGHQEGYGYTF. Here the CDR3 DNA reads TGTGCCAGCAGCTTTGGGCACCAAGAAGGATATGGCTACACCTTC.